This T cell receptor (beta chain) was documented in a study of CD8+ T cells in alopecia areata. Investigators isolated RNA and reverse transcribed it into cDNA to act as the sequencing template. The protocol was immunoSEQ multiplex PCR, while the TCRdb copy is restricted to in-frame clones and leaves out a portion. The sample has approximately 210,000 clones, around 43% seen once; the top ten hold over 2%. The treatment was: oral pan-JAK inhibitor, 5-10 mg twice daily. Sorting of CD4+ and CD8+ T cells was performed on PBMCs. The trim removed 3 bases at V and 2 bases at J, leaving 2 bases unmatched. CDR1 is SGDLS, CDR2 YYNGEE, per germline. The CDR3 is 15 residues long.

The receptor was derived from a human donor with alopecia areata. The V gene is TRBV9, the J gene TRBJ2-5; 12 positions agree with TRBD2. The sample here was CD4+ T cells sorted from blood, taken at roughly week 36, from a patient treated with tofacitinib. The CDR3: CASSAGTSGQETQYF. The CDR3 region has the DNA TGTGCCAGCAGCGCCGGGACTAGCGGGCAAGAGACCCAGTACTTC.